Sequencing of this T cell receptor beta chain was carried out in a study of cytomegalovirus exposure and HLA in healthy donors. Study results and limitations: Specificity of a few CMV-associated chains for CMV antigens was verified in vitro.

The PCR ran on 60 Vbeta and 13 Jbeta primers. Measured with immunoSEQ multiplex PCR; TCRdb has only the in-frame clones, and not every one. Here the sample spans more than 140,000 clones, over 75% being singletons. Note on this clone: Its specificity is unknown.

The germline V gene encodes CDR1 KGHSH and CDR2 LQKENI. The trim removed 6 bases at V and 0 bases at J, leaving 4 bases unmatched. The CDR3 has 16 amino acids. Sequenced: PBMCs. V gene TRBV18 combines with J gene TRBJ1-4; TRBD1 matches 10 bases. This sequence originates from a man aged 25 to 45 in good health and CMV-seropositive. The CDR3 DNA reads TGTGCCAGCTCCGAGACAGGGGGCGCAACTAATGAAAAACTGTTTTTT. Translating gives CASSETGGATNEKLFF. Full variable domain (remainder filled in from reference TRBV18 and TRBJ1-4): NAGVMQNPRHLVRRRGQEARLRCSPMKGHSHVYWYRQLPEEGLKFMVYLQKENIIDESGMPKERFSAEFPKEGPSILRIQQVVRGDSAAYFCASSETGGATNEKLFFGSGTQLSVL.